These T cell receptor beta chains were read from a single sample in a study of graft-versus-host responses after intestinal transplantation. Their antigens remain unidentified. Assay: immunoSEQ multiplex PCR; the TCRdb copy retains only in-frame clones and omits some. The repertoire holds tens of thousands of clones, with 80% to 95% as singletons. The sequencing used unstimulated CD4+ T cells sorted from spleen or lymph node cells, collected before intestinal transplant. These receptors all stem from a human donor who received an intestinal transplant. The CDR3 runs from the conserved cysteine through the conserved F or W. The D gene is left open where the match is weak. Not all rows give a size; the values are once, few, many and, for expanded clones, a class.

v_call,j_call,clone_size,d_call,cdr3_aa,cdr3_nt
TRBV20-1,TRBJ1-1,.,.,CSATREPEAFF,TGCAGTGCTACCAGGGAGCCTGAAGCTTTCTTT
TRBV28,TRBJ1-4,.,.,CASSSHGGPWGNEKLFF,TGTGCCAGCAGCTCCCACGGGGGGCCCTGGGGGAATGAAAAACTGTTTTTT
TRBV18,TRBJ2-2,.,.,CASSPTRGAGELFF,TGTGCCAGCTCACCTACGCGCGGGGCCGGGGAGCTGTTTTTT
TRBV27,TRBJ2-7,.,.,CASSSRTSNPYEQYF,TGTGCCAGCAGTTCACGGACCTCGAACCCCTACGAGCAGTACTTC
TRBV10-3,TRBJ1-1,.,TRBD1,CATRTGSNTEAFF,TGTGCCACCCGGACAGGGTCGAACACTGAAGCTTTCTTT
TRBV4-2,TRBJ2-7,.,.,CASSLVGAYEQYF,TGTGCCAGCAGCTTAGTAGGAGCCTACGAGCAGTACTTC
TRBV9,TRBJ2-1,.,.,CASSVTMGPIEQFF,TGTGCCAGCAGCGTAACAATGGGTCCCATTGAGCAGTTCTTC
TRBV28,TRBJ1-6,.,.,CASTLSGALNSPLHF,TGTGCCAGCACCCTATCGGGGGCTCTAAATTCACCCCTCCACTTT
TRBV5-1,TRBJ2-1,.,TRBD2,CASSWAGLGSAGEGEQFF,TGCGCCAGCAGCTGGGCGGGACTAGGAAGCGCGGGAGAAGGTGAGCAGTTCTTC
TRBV18,TRBJ2-7,.,TRBD1,CASSWDRAYEQYF,TGTGCCAGCTCGTGGGACAGGGCCTACGAGCAGTACTTC
TRBV4-1,TRBJ2-1,few,.,CASSPLGSGGTYNEQFF,TGCGCCAGCAGCCCCCTAGGGAGCGGAGGAACCTACAATGAGCAGTTCTTC
TRBV4-2,TRBJ2-7,.,.,CASSQDLRGIFSDIAEQYF,TGTGCCAGCAGCCAAGATCTTAGGGGGATCTTCTCCGATATCGCCGAGCAGTACTTC
TRBV7-9,TRBJ2-3,.,.,CASSLVDTQYF,TGTGCCAGCAGCTTAGTGGATACGCAGTATTTT
TRBV19,TRBJ1-5,.,.,CASRKRQDSNQPQHF,TGTGCCAGTAGAAAAAGACAGGATAGCAATCAGCCCCAGCATTTT
TRBV5-6,TRBJ1-4,.,.,CASSPGRREKLFF,TGTGCCAGCAGCCCTGGACGACGGGAAAAACTGTTTTTT
TRBV19,TRBJ1-2,.,.,CASKVGGGGYGYTF,TGTGCCAGTAAAGTCGGGGGGGGCGGCTATGGCTACACCTTC
TRBV11-2,TRBJ2-2,.,.,CASSPIRRWTGELFF,TGTGCCAGCAGCCCAATCAGGAGATGGACCGGGGAGCTGTTTTTT
TRBV7-3,TRBJ2-7,once,.,CASSLMSGLGEQYF,TGTGCCAGCAGCTTAATGTCGGGTTTGGGGGAGCAGTACTTC
TRBV7-9,TRBJ2-3,.,.,CASSSPVKTPSTDTQYF,TGTGCCAGCAGCTCCCCGGTTAAAACCCCCAGCACAGATACGCAGTATTTT
TRBV5-4,TRBJ2-3,.,TRBD2,CASSLGGLAAPPSADTQYF,TGTGCCAGCAGCTTGGGGGGACTAGCGGCCCCCCCGTCCGCAGATACGCAGTATTTT
TRBV9,TRBJ1-1,.,.,CASSVAWGGEAFF,TGTGCCAGCAGCGTAGCTTGGGGAGGTGAAGCTTTCTTT
TRBV9,TRBJ2-3,.,.,CASSVTSRTDTQYF,TGTGCCAGCAGCGTCACTAGCCGCACAGATACGCAGTATTTT
TRBV5-1,TRBJ2-3,.,TRBD2,CASSLTSGSSDTQYF,TGCGCCAGCAGCTTGACTAGCGGGAGTTCTGATACGCAGTATTTT
TRBV5-1,TRBJ2-1,.,TRBD2,CASSPGTSGDYNEQFF,TGCGCCAGCAGCCCGGGGACTAGCGGGGATTACAATGAGCAGTTCTTC
TRBV5-1,TRBJ2-1,.,TRBD2,CASSLGPGRDEQFF,TGCGCCAGCAGCTTGGGCCCAGGGAGGGATGAGCAGTTCTTC
TRBV7-2,TRBJ2-5,.,TRBD1,CASSLGQGETQYF,TGTGCCAGCAGCTTGGGACAGGGGGAGACCCAGTACTTC
TRBV7-3,TRBJ2-1,.,TRBD2,CASSASGASSYNEQFF,TGTGCCAGCAGCGCTAGCGGGGCCAGCTCCTACAATGAGCAGTTCTTC
TRBV27,TRBJ2-5,.,.,CASSPGGKTQYF,TGTGCCAGCAGCCCAGGAGGAAAGACCCAGTACTTC
TRBV29-1,TRBJ1-2,.,.,CTGGSGMDYTF,TGCACCGGGGGATCGGGTATGGACTACACCTTC
TRBV27,TRBJ2-7,.,TRBD2,CASHRGDEQYF,TGTGCCAGTCATCGGGGGGACGAGCAGTACTTC
TRBV5-1,TRBJ1-1,.,.,CASSLSASLNTEAFF,TGCGCCAGCAGCTTGAGTGCATCCCTAAACACTGAAGCTTTCTTT
TRBV27,TRBJ2-7,.,.,CASSFQEDYEQYF,TGTGCCAGCAGTTTTCAGGAGGACTACGAGCAGTACTTC
TRBV18,TRBJ2-3,once,TRBD1,CASSPGLAGTGTSDTQYF,TGTGCCAGCTCACCAGGTCTGGCCGGGACAGGTACATCAGATACGCAGTATTTT
TRBV29-1,TRBJ2-2,.,TRBD2,CSVEAGTSGPYTGELFF,TGCAGCGTTGAAGCCGGGACTAGCGGGCCCTACACCGGGGAGCTGTTTTTT
TRBV5-4,TRBJ2-5,.,.,CASSSRRWVEETQYF,TGTGCCAGCAGCTCCCGTCGTTGGGTTGAGGAGACCCAGTACTTC
TRBV4-1,TRBJ2-4,.,TRBD1,CASSHLGRRQGENIQYF,TGCGCCAGCAGCCACCTAGGTCGCCGACAGGGGGAAAACATTCAGTACTTC
TRBV6-1,TRBJ1-2,.,.,CAAGSGHHYGYTF,TGTGCCGCTGGGAGCGGACACCACTATGGCTACACCTTC
TRBV28,TRBJ2-5,.,TRBD1,CASSPLGQGRGAETQYF,TGTGCCAGCAGTCCCCTCGGACAGGGGCGAGGTGCGGAGACCCAGTACTTC
TRBV6-5,TRBJ1-4,.,.,CASSEDVGLFF,TGTGCCAGCAGTGAAGACGTAGGTCTGTTTTTT
TRBV6-5,TRBJ1-5,.,.,CASSVNQPQHF,TGTGCCAGCAGTGTTAATCAGCCCCAGCATTTT
TRBV20-1,TRBJ2-4,.,.,CSARDKNIQYF,TGCAGTGCTAGAGATAAAAACATTCAGTACTTC
TRBV6-5,TRBJ1-6,.,.,CASSYQVGVASPLHF,TGTGCCAGCAGTTACCAGGTTGGGGTAGCCTCACCCCTCCACTTT
TRBV7-8,TRBJ2-2,.,TRBD2,CASSLKTSGDTGELFF,TGTGCCAGCAGCTTAAAGACTAGCGGGGACACCGGGGAGCTGTTTTTT
TRBV6-5,TRBJ2-6,.,TRBD1,CASSRDRARANVLTF,TGTGCCAGCAGCCGGGACAGGGCGCGGGCCAACGTCCTGACTTTC
TRBV21-1,TRBJ1-4,.,.,CASSSWRQGGGVATNEKLFF,TGTGCCAGCAGCTCGTGGAGACAGGGAGGAGGAGTTGCAACTAATGAAAAACTGTTTTTT
TRBV11-3,TRBJ1-4,.,TRBD1,CASSRDSQASNEKLFF,TGTGCCAGCAGCAGGGACAGCCAGGCGTCTAATGAAAAACTGTTTTTT
TRBV11-2,TRBJ2-1,.,.,CASSLERYNEQFF,TGTGCCAGCAGCTTAGAGCGGTACAATGAGCAGTTCTTC
TRBV5-6,TRBJ2-1,.,.,CASSYWVGARSYNEQFF,TGTGCCAGCAGCTACTGGGTGGGGGCAAGGTCCTACAATGAGCAGTTCTTC
TRBV5-1,TRBJ2-3,.,TRBD1,CASKRTGGADTQYF,TGCGCCAGCAAGAGGACAGGGGGCGCGGATACGCAGTATTTT
TRBV5-4,TRBJ1-1,.,.,CASSLAGGAEAFF,TGTGCCAGCAGCTTGGCAGGAGGGGCTGAAGCTTTCTTT